The next 23 T cell receptor beta chains were all read from a single sample in a study of T cells in Graves' hyperthyroidism and ophthalmopathy. It was RNA transcripts that yielded the amplified TCR beta CDR3 regions. HTBI primers were used for first-round RT-PCR of the TCR CDR3. In TCRdb, the multiplex PCR reads were re-called with MiXCR into one record per CDR3 protein. The table records about 720,000 distinct CDR3 sequences, roughly 15% of them present only once. The sequenced material came from blood. Source of these receptors: a man aged 18 to 29 with Graves' hyperthyroidism.

This clonotype was seen ten or more times. The chain carries TRBV6-4 and TRBJ1-5; D unresolved. CDR1 is MRHNA, CDR2 SNTAGT, per germline. The CDR3 length is 13 residues. Deletions cut 4 bases from V and 7 bases from J, with 11 bases between. The CDR3 region has the DNA TGTGCCAGCAGTGCGAACAGAGGGCAGCCCCAGCATTTT. Its translation is CASSANRGQPQHF.

J is TRBJ2-6 and V is TRBV24-1, with a tentative D call TRBD1 (5 bases). V shed 8 bases and J shed 0 bases, with 10 bases lying between them. Germline V CDR1 and CDR2: KGHDR, SFDVKD. The CDR3 is made up of 15 amino acids. The DNA of the CDR3 is TGTGCCACCATGGGGCCAATCTCTGGGGCCAACGTCCTGACTTTC. Residues: CATMGPISGANVLTF.

The rearrangement uses TRBV6-1 and TRBJ2-1; 7 bases align to TRBD2. The germline gives CDR1 MNHNS, CDR2 SASEGT. J gave up 9 bases and V 7 bases, and 9 bases lay outside the gene matches. CDR3 length equals 13 residues. The chain's CDR3 is CASIKTSNGEQFF. The CDR3 bases are TGTGCCAGCATCAAGACTAGCAACGGTGAGCAGTTCTTC.

Many counts were recorded for this clonotype. The CDR3 sequence is CASSHGLASGELFF. The CDR3 DNA is TGTGCCAGCAGTCATGGACTAGCTTCCGGGGAGCTGTTTTTT. The chain combines TRBV7-9 with TRBJ2-2; 8 bases align to TRBD2. Germline V gives CDR1 SEHNR, CDR2 FQNEAQ (reference sequence). With V trimmed by 6 bases and J by 6 bases, 6 bases remained unmatched. This CDR3 is built from 14 residues.

The V and J genes are TRBV19 and TRBJ2-1; perhaps TRBD1 as D (7 bases). The CDR3 totals 15 residues. The ends were cut back, 8 bases at V and 4 bases at J, with 18 bases in the middle. The germline V gene has CDR1 LNHDA and CDR2 SQIVND (reference sequence). DNA of the CDR3: TGTGCCAGTGCCGAGGGGGCGGGGTTTTACAATGAGCAGTTCTTC. Encoded protein: CASAEGAGFYNEQFF.

This clonotype was counted many times. The rearrangement links TRBV6-1 to TRBJ2-1; the match to TRBD2 covers 11 bases. This CDR3 has 19 residues. J gave up 3 bases and V 0 bases, and 10 bases lay outside the gene matches. Germline CDR1 is MNHNS and CDR2 is SASEGT. In DNA, the CDR3 is TGTGCCAGCAGTGAAGCTGGTAGCGGGAGGGCCGGATACTACAATGAGCAGTTCTTC. Protein: CASSEAGSGRAGYYNEQFF.

This clonotype was observed many times. The CDR3 sequence is CASSLEGPNTGELFF. The CDR3 nucleotides read TGTGCCAGCAGCTTAGAGGGTCCGAACACCGGGGAGCTGTTTTTT. The rearrangement links TRBV7-8 to TRBJ2-2; unclear D gene. The CDR3 extends over 15 amino acids. Germline values: CDR1 SGHVS, CDR2 FQNEAQ. The ends were cut back, 1 base at V and 0 bases at J, with 6 bases in the middle.

This clonotype occurred many times. This chain joins TRBV20-1 and TRBJ2-3; tentatively, D is TRBD1 or TRBD2 (5 bases each). The germline V and J ends were trimmed by 3 bases and 2 bases, with 15 bases remaining between them. Germline V lookup: CDR1 DFQATT, CDR2 SNEGSKA (reference sequence). CDR3 length equals 15 residues. For the CDR3, the DNA is TGCAGTGCTAGGATCGGGGCTCGGGACACAGATACGCAGTATTTT. Translated: CSARIGARDTDTQYF.

The V and J genes are TRBV20-1 and TRBJ2-2; no definite D call. Germline V gene data show CDR1 as DFQATT and CDR2 as SNEGSKA (reference sequence). This CDR3 comprises 13 residues. V was clipped by 3 bases and J by 9 bases, with 14 bases between them. The CDR3 coding sequence is TGCAGTGCTAGCCCAATATTGAACAGGGAGCTGTTTTTT. Translated: CSASPILNRELFF.

In this sample, this clonotype turned up many times. The gene calls are TRBV6-2 or TRBV6-3 and TRBJ2-7; possible D gene TRBD1, 6 bases. Germline CDR1 and CDR2: MNHEY and SVGEGT. Trimming removed 5 bases from V and 3 bases from J, with 17 bases in between. The CDR3 runs to 15 residues. CDR3 DNA: TGTGCCAGCAGTGTCACCGGGACAAAAAGCTACGAGCAGTACTTC. It is translated as CASSVTGTKSYEQYF.

The J gene is TRBJ1-5, the V gene TRBV5-8, with a weak D call TRBD1 (5 bases). The V end lost 5 bases, the J end lost 0 bases, and 15 bases lay between the germline ends. The CDR3 length is 16 residues. Per the germline V gene, CDR1 is SGHTS and CDR2 is YDEGEE. CDR3 in DNA: TGTGCCAGCAGTGTCGGGGGGGAAAATAGCAATCAGCCCCAGCATTTT. Translated: CASSVGGENSNQPQHF.

There are many counts of this clonotype. The rearrangement joins TRBV3-1 to TRBJ2-3, with D perhaps TRBD1 (5 bases). The V gene lost 4 bases and the J gene lost 0 bases, with 8 bases spanning the gap. The CDR3 is 14 amino acids. The germline gives CDR1 LGHDT, CDR2 YNNKEL (reference sequence). The CDR3 region is CASSLDISTDTQYF. CDR3 DNA: TGTGCCAGCAGCCTGGACATAAGCACAGATACGCAGTATTTT.

The rearrangement links TRBV3-1 to TRBJ2-3; the match to TRBD1 covers 9 bases. V shed 0 bases, J shed 5 bases, and the junction held 9 bases outside the gene matches. The CDR3 has 17 amino acids. Germline CDR1 reads LGHDT; CDR2 reads YNNKEL (reference sequence). The CDR3 DNA is TGTGCCAGCAGCCAAGATGGGGGGACAGGGTACGAAGATACGCAGTATTTT. Its protein is CASSQDGGTGYEDTQYF.

This clonotype was observed at least ten times. The CDR3 coding sequence is TGCAGTGCTAGGAGGCGCCAACTAGCCAAAAACATTCAGTACTTC. Protein sequence: CSARRRQLAKNIQYF. The chain couples TRBV20-1 to TRBJ2-4; D is unclear. Germline V gene lookup returns CDR1 DFQATT and CDR2 SNEGSKA (reference sequence). V was pared by 3 bases and J by 0 bases, with 12 bases between. CDR3 length: 15 residues.

The rearrangement links TRBV5-8 to TRBJ1-1, with a weak D call TRBD1 (6 bases). V gave up 4 bases and J gave up 3 bases, with 13 bases separating them. CDR3 length: 14 amino acids. Germline-derived CDR1 and CDR2 are SGHTS and YDEGEE. The CDR3 DNA reads TGTGCCAGCAGCCAACAGGGTCGCGACACTGAAGCTTTCTTT. This translates into CASSQQGRDTEAFF.

Remarks on this clonotype: No DNA is shown, since the ends of the CDR3 on it are uncertain; the CDR3 is the one TCRdb lists. This chain joins TRBV7-9 and TRBJ2-1; TRBD1 was called by the table and not checked on the DNA. The CDR3 totals 20 residues, both ends included. Germline values: CDR1 SEHNR, CDR2 FQNEAQ (reference sequence). The CDR3 reads CASSFYICSAGGSSYNEQFF.

This clonotype was found a few times. For the CDR3, the DNA is TGTGCCAGCAAAAAGGGCCTCTCTGGGGCCAACGTCCTGACTTTC. Translation gives CASKKGLSGANVLTF. The V gene is TRBV6-1, the J gene TRBJ2-6, with D uncertain. The germline V gene has CDR1 MNHNS and CDR2 SASEGT. Trimming took 7 bases from V and 0 from J, leaving 10 bases between them. CDR3 length equals 15 residues.

The chain is built from TRBV6-1 and TRBJ2-2, with D perhaps TRBD1 (5 bases). This CDR3 contains 13 residues. V lost 11 bases, J lost 3 bases, and 13 bases lay in between. CDR1 is MNHNS, CDR2 SASEGT, per germline. This CDR3 reads CASGRLYTGELFF. The CDR3 region has the DNA TGTGCCTCAGGGCGGTTGTACACCGGGGAGCTGTTTTTT.

This clonotype appeared many times. The chain has TRBV3-1 and TRBJ2-1; D unresolved. Trimming pared 0 bases from V and 3 bases from J, leaving 6 bases between. This CDR3 is 14 amino acids long. Per germline, CDR1 LGHDT and CDR2 YNNKEL (reference sequence). In nucleotides, the CDR3 is TGTGCCAGCAGCCAAGAGCGGCGCTACAATGAGCAGTTCTTC. This sequence encodes CASSQERRYNEQFF.

This clonotype was seen repeatedly, ten times or more. The chain recombines TRBV5-4 with TRBJ2-3; D gene unclear. This CDR3 has 13 residues. Germline V lookup: CDR1 SGHNT, CDR2 YYREEE (reference sequence). Trimming pared 4 bases from V and 6 bases from J, leaving 12 bases between. The CDR3 sequence is CASSGSPADTQYF. In DNA, the CDR3 is TGTGCCAGCAGCGGGTCTCCAGCGGATACGCAGTATTTT.

This clonotype has at least ten counts. The V and J genes are TRBV2 and TRBJ1-2; no reliable D call. CDR3 size: 12 residues. Per the germline V gene, CDR1 is SNHLY and CDR2 is FYNNEI. Trimming shortened V by 6 bases and J by 6 bases, and 11 bases separated the two germline ends. CDR3: CASRMDGHGYTF. In nucleotides, the CDR3 is TGTGCCAGCAGGATGGACGGGCATGGCTACACCTTC.

On this clonotype itself: One end of the junction does not line up with germline, which may come from a read error. The chain combines TRBV9 with TRBJ2-7; TRBD2 agrees at 8 bases. CDR1 and CDR2 from the germline V gene are SGDLS and YYNGEE. The CDR3 is made up of 15 amino acids. The CDR3: CASSYSGEGPYGQYF. The DNA of the CDR3 is TGTGCCAGCAGCTATAGCGGGGAGGGCCCCTACGGGCAGTACTTC.

This clonotype appeared many times. CDR3 protein: CASRGGTGMNTEAFF. Written as DNA, the CDR3 is TGTGCCAGCCGAGGGGGGACAGGGATGAACACTGAAGCTTTCTTT. V gene TRBV2 combines with J gene TRBJ1-1; 9 positions agree with TRBD1. The CDR3 totals 15 residues. Germline V CDR1 and CDR2: SNHLY, FYNNEI. The trim removed 8 bases at V and 0 bases at J, leaving 7 bases unmatched.